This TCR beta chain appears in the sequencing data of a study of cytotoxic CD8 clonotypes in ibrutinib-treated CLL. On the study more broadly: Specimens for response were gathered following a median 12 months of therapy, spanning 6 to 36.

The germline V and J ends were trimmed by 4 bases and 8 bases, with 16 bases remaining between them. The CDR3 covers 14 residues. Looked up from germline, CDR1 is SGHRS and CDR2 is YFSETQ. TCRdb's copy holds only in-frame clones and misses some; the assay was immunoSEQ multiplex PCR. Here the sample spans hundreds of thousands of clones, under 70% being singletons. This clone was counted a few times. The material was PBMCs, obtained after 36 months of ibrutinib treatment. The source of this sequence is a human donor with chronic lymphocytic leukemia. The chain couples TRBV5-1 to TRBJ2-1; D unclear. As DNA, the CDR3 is TGCGCCAGCAGCCCGAGCCTACTCGGCGATGAGCAGTTCTTC. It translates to CASSPSLLGDEQFF.